This T cell receptor (beta chain) was observed in a study of sequential checkpoint blockade in melanoma. Only in-frame clones appear in the TCRdb table, and some are missing; sequencing was by immunoSEQ multiplex PCR. The sample holds about 19,000 clones, around 24% seen once. Germline V CDR1 and CDR2: MNHGY, SAAAGT. This CDR3 has 14 amino acids. The V end lost 6 bases, the J end lost 3 bases, and 15 bases lay between the germline ends. Treatment denoted: randomized to nivolumab then ipilimumab (arm A) or the reverse (arm B). The source of this sequence is a human donor with melanoma. This sample comprised tumor tissue (inferred from file names), obtained from a patient given nivolumab and ipilimumab in sequence. The chain recombines TRBV6-8 with TRBJ2-7, with D perhaps being TRBD1 or TRBD2 (7 bases each). This CDR3 reads CASSPTGEGYEQYF. The CDR3 DNA sequence: TGTGCCAGCAGCCCTACAGGGGAGGGCTACGAGCAGTACTTC.